Shown below are 23 T cell receptor beta chains from a single sample sequenced in a study of blood T cells in healthy people across ages. The second PCR ran roughly 7 to 12 cycles with a sample-barcoded 5' primer and J-beta primers. TCRdb itself ran the 5' RACE reads through MiXCR, one entry per CDR3 protein. The data show 700,000 to 900,000 distinct CDR3 sequences, roughly 50% seen once. Sequenced: blood. Receptors originate from a man at least 80 years old in good health.

The V call is TRBV4-2, the J call TRBJ2-7; 8 bases are a match to TRBD2. V lost 0 bases to trimming and J lost 4 bases; unmatched junction nucleotides: 5. The CDR3 sequence is 15 residues long. CDR1 LGHNA and CDR2 YNFKEQ come from the germline V gene. The CDR3 bases are TGTGCCAGCAGCCAAGATAATCGGGAGGGATACGAGCAGTACTTC. Its translation is CASSQDNREGYEQYF.

The chain is built from TRBV7-9 and TRBJ2-5; no reliable D call. Trimming shortened V by 2 bases and J by 4 bases, and 5 bases separated the two germline ends. The CDR3 has 12 residues. Germline values: CDR1 SEHNR, CDR2 FQNEAQ (reference sequence). The CDR3 spells CASSLQLETQYF. For the CDR3, the DNA is TGTGCCAGCAGCTTACAGCTAGAGACCCAGTACTTC.

The V and J genes are TRBV7-3 and TRBJ2-1; no firm D call. Germline lookup yields CDR1 SGHTA and CDR2 FQGTGA. This CDR3 spans 16 amino acids. Trimming shortened V by 2 bases and J by 5 bases, and 16 bases separated the two germline ends. CDR3 sequence: CASSLYSQYPNNEQFF. CDR3 DNA: TGTGCCAGCAGCTTATATTCACAGTACCCCAACAATGAGCAGTTCTTC.

This clonotype has a single count. The J gene is TRBJ2-7, the V gene TRBV6-1; no reliable D call. CDR1 is MNHNS, CDR2 SASEGT, per germline. Deletions cut 0 bases from V and 2 bases from J, with 5 bases between. CDR3 length: 13 residues. CDR3 loop: CASSEAVTYEQYF. The CDR3 DNA sequence: TGTGCCAGCAGTGAAGCAGTAACCTACGAGCAGTACTTC.

The genes are TRBV2 and TRBJ2-7; 7 nucleotides agree with TRBD2. CDR1 is SNHLY, CDR2 FYNNEI, per germline. Germline trimming cut 8 bases from V and 2 bases from J; bases unmatched to any gene: 6. This CDR3 has 13 residues. This CDR3 reads CASVLAATYEQYF. CDR3 bases: TGTGCCAGCGTCCTAGCGGCAACCTACGAGCAGTACTTC. The full variable domain, rest sourced from reference TRBV2 and TRBJ2-7, is EPEVTQTPSHQVTQMGQEVILRCVPISNHLYFYWYRQILGQKVEFLVSFYNNEISEKSEIFDDQFSVERPDGSNFTLKIRSTKLEDSAMYFCASVLAATYEQYFGPGTRLTVT.

V gene TRBV7-3 combines with J gene TRBJ2-1; 9 nucleotides line up with TRBD2. J gave up 10 bases and V 1 base, and 11 bases lay outside the gene matches. Germline assignment: CDR1 SGHTA and CDR2 FQGTGA. The CDR3 loop spans 16 amino acids. CDR3 bases: TGTGCCAGCAGCTTAAATGCGGGAGGGCCCTCTCGGGAGCAGTTCTTC. Translating gives CASSLNAGGPSREQFF.

The rearrangement joins TRBV3-1 to TRBJ2-1, with 8 bases matching TRBD2. From germline, CDR1 is LGHDT and CDR2 YNNKEL (reference sequence). The V and J ends lost 0 bases and 0 bases, in that order; junction bases with no gene match: 16. The CDR3 length is 21 residues. For the CDR3, the DNA is TGTGCCAGCAGCCAAGATGTCCCTAGCGGGCGAGTGGGGAGCTCCTACAATGAGCAGTTCTTC. Amino acids: CASSQDVPSGRVGSSYNEQFF.

This clonotype has only a few counts. V gene TRBV2 combines with J gene TRBJ2-7, with 7 bases aligning to TRBD1. Trimming cost V 8 bases and J 5 bases; bases outside gene matches: 6. The germline gives CDR1 SNHLY, CDR2 FYNNEI. There are 12 residues in the CDR3. The CDR3 loop reads CASWDSRHEQYF. The CDR3 DNA reads as TGTGCCAGCTGGGACAGTAGACACGAGCAGTACTTC.

V and J are TRBV3-1 and TRBJ2-7; 8 bases map to TRBD1. Germline loops: CDR1 LGHDT, CDR2 YNNKEL (reference sequence). V shed 4 bases, J shed 3 bases, and the junction held 8 bases outside the gene matches. This CDR3 comprises 15 residues. CDR3 protein: CASSPGQGIYYEQYF. CDR3 DNA sequence: TGTGCCAGCAGCCCCGGACAGGGAATTTACTACGAGCAGTACTTC.

The rearrangement joins TRBV24-1 to TRBJ2-5; weak D call: TRBD2 (5 bases). Trimming pared 7 bases from V and 1 base from J, leaving 21 bases between. There are 17 residues in the CDR3. Germline loops: CDR1 KGHDR, CDR2 SFDVKD. The CDR3 here is CATSQRKGGSPQETQYF. In DNA form, the CDR3 reads TGTGCCACCAGCCAGCGGAAGGGTGGGTCCCCCCAAGAGACCCAGTACTTC.

V and J are TRBV20-1 and TRBJ1-2; maybe TRBD1 (6 bases). This CDR3 comprises 16 residues. Germline loops: CDR1 DFQATT, CDR2 SNEGSKA (reference sequence). Here the CDR3 DNA reads TGCGGAGCAACATTACGTCCCCGGACAGCTAACTATGGCTACACCTTC. Translation gives CGATLRPRTANYGYTF.

The chain joins TRBV2 to TRBJ1-2, with TRBD1 matching over 7 bases. The CDR3 sequence is 16 residues long. The V gene's germline CDR1 is SNHLY and CDR2 FYNNEI. V dropped 3 bases and J dropped 2; count of bases not matched to a gene: 9. Here the CDR3 reads CASSDGGTVRNYGYTF. CDR3 in DNA: TGTGCCAGCAGTGATGGAGGGACAGTTAGGAACTATGGCTACACCTTC.

This clonotype was seen a handful of times. The chain links TRBV20-1 to TRBJ2-1; TRBD2 aligns across 7 bases. The junction had 6 bases not matched to a gene; V was cut back by 3 bases and J by 10 bases. The CDR3 has 12 residues. Germline assignment: CDR1 DFQATT and CDR2 SNEGSKA (reference sequence). CDR3 sequence: CSARDSSGEQFF. In nucleotides, the CDR3 is TGCAGTGCTAGGGATTCTAGCGGCGAGCAGTTCTTC.

This clonotype appeared once. V gene TRBV5-1 combines with J gene TRBJ2-1; D possibly corresponds to TRBD2 (6 bases). The V end was cut by 4 bases, the J end by 6 bases, with 20 bases between. Germline loops: CDR1 SGHRS, CDR2 YFSETQ. The CDR3 is made up of 16 amino acids. The CDR3: CASSRQGRGAANEQFF. The CDR3 DNA is TGCGCCAGCAGCCGTCAAGGGCGGGGTGCGGCCAATGAGCAGTTCTTC.

J is TRBJ2-5 and V is TRBV20-1; D is unclear. The J call is in doubt because the DNA end fits TRBJ2-7 better. CDR1 is DFQATT, CDR2 SNEGSKA, per germline (reference sequence). This CDR3 comprises 13 residues. In nucleotides, the CDR3 is TGCAGTGCTAGAGGTCTAGGCCTCTACGAGCAGTACTTC. Protein sequence: CSARGLGLYEQYF.

V usage is TRBV3-1 and J usage is TRBJ2-5, with D perhaps matching TRBD1 or TRBD2 (5 bases each). V lost 3 bases to trimming and J lost 5 bases, with 10 bases between them. CDR3 length: 13 amino acids. The germline V gene encodes CDR1 LGHDT and CDR2 YNNKEL (reference sequence). This CDR3 reads CASSQRGSETQYF. For the CDR3, the DNA is TGTGCCAGCAGCCAGAGGGGCTCGGAGACCCAGTACTTC.

As regards this clonotype: One end of the junction is discordant with germline, which a read error may explain. The chain recombines TRBV5-1 with TRBJ2-7, with D perhaps TRBD2 (5 bases). Germline CDR1 reads SGHRS; CDR2 reads YFSETQ. The CDR3 length is 13 residues. CDR3 residues: CASSPLPDYERYF. The CDR3 DNA reads as TGCGCCAGCAGCCCGCTACCCGACTACGAGCGGTACTTC.

This chain joins TRBV27 and TRBJ2-5; 11 nucleotides match TRBD1. The DNA end is a closer match to TRBJ2-7, so the J assignment may be wrong. Per the germline V gene, CDR1 is MNHEY and CDR2 is SMNVEV (reference sequence). The CDR3 spans 14 residues. This CDR3 reads CASSRTGGQYEQYF. In DNA form, the CDR3 reads TGTGCCAGCAGTCGGACAGGGGGCCAGTACGAGCAGTACTTC.

The genes are TRBV9 and TRBJ1-2, with D maybe TRBD1 (6 bases). There are 14 residues in the CDR3. The germline V gene has CDR1 SGDLS and CDR2 YYNGEE. V was shortened by 4 bases and J by 3 bases, with 13 bases between the two germline ends. The CDR3 here is CASSLTKGDYGYTF. In nucleotides, the CDR3 is TGTGCCAGCAGCCTGACGAAGGGGGACTATGGCTACACCTTC. The full variable domain, in which reference TRBV9 and TRBJ1-2 provide the parts outside the CDR3, is DSGVTQTPKHLITATGQRVTLRCSPRSGDLSVYWYQQSLDQGLQFLIQYYNGEERAKGNILERFSAQQFPDLHSELNLSSLELGDSALYFCASSLTKGDYGYTFGSGTRLTVV.

This clonotype has more than one count but fewer than ten. CDR3 amino acids: CATSREGQGTIYEQYF. CDR3 DNA sequence: TGTGCCACCAGCAGAGAGGGACAGGGGACTATCTACGAGCAGTACTTC. The rearrangement joins TRBV15 to TRBJ2-7, with TRBD1 matching 10 bases. The junction had 5 bases not matched to a gene; V was cut back by 0 bases and J by 3 bases. Germline values: CDR1 LNHNV, CDR2 YYDKDF (reference sequence). This CDR3 comprises 16 residues.

The rearrangement joins TRBV7-2 to TRBJ2-3; TRBD2 matches at 11 bases. The CDR3 length is 17 residues. CDR1 and CDR2 (germline): SGHTA, FQGNSA. V trimming: 1 base; J trimming: 6 bases; junction bases outside the gene matches: 9. The CDR3 protein is CASSLVGLAGPGDTQYF. Written as DNA, the CDR3 is TGTGCCAGCAGCTTAGTTGGACTAGCGGGTCCGGGGGATACGCAGTATTTT.

The rearrangement links TRBV7-2 to TRBJ2-1; 8 positions agree with TRBD2. TRBJ2-7 explains the end of the DNA better; the J call may be wrong. The CDR3 extends over 16 amino acids. CDR1 is SGHTA and CDR2 is FQGNSA in the germline V gene. Here the CDR3 reads CASSLSGASSYNEQYF. For the CDR3, the DNA is TGTGCCAGCAGCCTTAGCGGGGCGAGCTCCTACAATGAGCAGTACTTC.

The gene calls are TRBV4-1 and TRBJ1-2; D not certain. With 4 bases removed from V and 1 base from J, the gap between germline ends came to 10 bases. Germline V gene sequence: CDR1 MGHRA, CDR2 YSYEKL. The CDR3 is 14 amino acids. Written as DNA, the CDR3 is TGCGCCAGCAGCCCGGGGAGCTTTAACTATGGCTACACCTTC. Amino acids: CASSPGSFNYGYTF.